A selection of T cell receptor beta chains follows, all from one sample in a study of cytomegalovirus exposure and HLA in healthy donors. The table came from immunoSEQ multiplex PCR; TCRdb's copy has only in-frame clones and leaves some out. This repertoire shows under 150,000 clones, roughly 60% found once; its top ten account for less than 12%. Sequenced sample: PBMCs. The receptors originated from a man aged 40-49 years in good health and CMV-seropositive. Both conserved end residues are trimmed from each CDR3.

TRBV25-1	TRBJ2-5	ASSALAGGETQY
TRBV7-2	TRBJ2-1	ATGVGSGRANEQF
TRBV7-9	TRBJ2-7	ASREGVSYEQY
TRBV19	TRBJ2-1	ASSSPFTPLFNEQF
TRBV10-3	TRBJ1-5	AISESGAGGQPQH
TRBV4-1	TRBJ2-1	ASSQDSGRTGRYNEQF
TRBV30	TRBJ2-3	AWSVNLGGGANTQY
TRBV5-1	TRBJ2-7	ASSITGTSSYEQY
TRBV7-2	TRBJ1-5	ASSPQGIDQPQH
TRBV11-2	TRBJ2-7	ASSLDPARSYEQY
TRBV6-1	TRBJ1-5	ASSGFYRDQPQH
TRBV7-3	TRBJ2-3	ASSLTGDTQY
TRBV6-5	TRBJ2-7	ASRPGTGYEQY
TRBV29-1	TRBJ1-5	SARLRDQPQH
TRBV5-4	TRBJ2-1	ASSPALSPYNEQF
TRBV18	TRBJ2-5	ASSLDRAETQY
TRBV5-1	TRBJ2-5	ASSLAWTDEETQY
TRBV4-3	TRBJ2-7	ASSRDPGLGISEQY
TRBV29-1	TRBJ2-7	SVEVDSIYEQY
TRBV28	TRBJ1-2	ASSLLREYNYGYT
TRBV4-1	TRBJ1-4	ASSQASGGQGARVEKLF
TRBV5-1	TRBJ1-1	ASRAGTGVMNTEAF
TRBV19	TRBJ2-5	ASSSLPGTGAAEETQY
TRBV5-4	TRBJ2-7	ASSFGLAGGQAYEQY
TRBV4-2	TRBJ2-1	ASSQVPSDEQF
TRBV10-3	TRBJ2-1	AISESTSLNEQF
TRBV5-1	TRBJ2-7	ASSLLGQASYEQY
TRBV7-6	TRBJ2-1	ASSLHRGNEQF
TRBV9	TRBJ2-7	ASSLAGHSYEQY
TRBV15	TRBJ1-1	ATGIGRAVNTEAF
TRBV5-1	TRBJ1-2	ASSLPGQVDYGYT
TRBV6-5	TRBJ2-7	ASSSPTGTYEQY
TRBV19	TRBJ1-2	ASSPEVYGYT
TRBV27	TRBJ2-3	ASSFQLAGLPPDTQY
TRBV5-1	TRBJ1-2	ASSLTTNYGYT
TRBV14	TRBJ2-2	ASSLLDRGLAGELF
TRBV6-1	TRBJ2-1	ASSEAYGGDYNEQF
TRBV10-3	TRBJ1-1	AISERGWTEAF
TRBV5-4	TRBJ2-1	ASSVSGRPYNEQF
TRBV5-6	TRBJ1-3	ASSSIRVSGNTIY
TRBV7-2	TRBJ2-3	ASSLAGNRVWSTDTQY
TRBV7-9	TRBJ2-7	ASSLRVAPGQGSYEQY
TRBV4-2	TRBJ1-5	ASSPGTGDSYSNQPQH
TRBV11-2	TRBJ1-1	ASSLQQGEAF
TRBV30	TRBJ1-1	AWSVPGEAF
TRBV10-3	TRBJ1-6	AAQGGDSPLH
TRBV28	TRBJ2-7	ASSSLAGGAYEQY
TRBV4-3	TRBJ2-7	ASSQELAAYEQY
TRBV6-1	TRBJ1-6	ASSEFRAGDNSPLH